This T cell receptor (beta chain) was obtained from a study of shared clonotypes between healthy human individuals. The germline V gene encodes CDR1 SGHTA and CDR2 FQGTGA. The CDR3 consists of 12 residues. Profiled with immunoSEQ multiplex PCR; TCRdb holds only in-frame clones, not every one. The data show a few hundred thousand clones, 50% to 75% seen once. This clone was counted only a few times. The germline gene is not matched at one end of the junction; a read error may be the cause. This chain connects TRBV7-3 to TRBJ2-7, with no clear D. The sample consisted of memory CD4+ T cells sorted from blood. Subset: CD45RA-negative fraction. The TCR comes from a man aged 25-45 years in good health. The CDR3 loop reads CAGMGWQDLRGF. CDR3 nucleotides: TGTGCCGGAATGGGTTGGCAGGACCTACGTGGCTTC.